The 9 T cell receptor beta chains in this list originate from one sample, sequenced in a study of blood T cell repertoires in COVID-19. TCRdb's table, derived via immunoSEQ multiplex PCR, lists solely in-frame clones and lacks some. The sample has tens of thousands of clones, more than 75% seen once. The sequenced sample was peripheral blood. The receptors here all came from a man in his 70s with acute or convalescent COVID-19.

This clone occurred once. The CDR3 region is CASTNLRARSNYGYTF. CDR3 nucleotides: TGTGCCAGCACTAACCTCAGGGCTCGGTCCAACTATGGCTACACCTTC. This chain connects TRBV7-2 to TRBJ1-2, with D maybe TRBD1 (5 bases). The CDR3 contains 16 residues. V was shortened by 7 bases and J by 2 bases, with 20 bases between the two germline ends. The germline V gene has CDR1 SGHTA and CDR2 FQGNSA.

The chain has TRBV6-5 and TRBJ2-3, with D possibly TRBD2 on 5 matching bases. The germline V gene encodes CDR1 MNHEY and CDR2 SVGAGI. CDR3 size: 14 residues. V gave up 0 bases and J gave up 5 bases, with 9 bases separating them. The CDR3 nucleotides are TGTGCCAGCAGTTACTCGACCGGGGAAGATACGCAGTATTTT. It is translated as CASSYSTGEDTQYF.

The chain combines TRBV9 with TRBJ2-2; TRBD1 agrees at 8 bases. CDR1 and CDR2 from the germline V gene are SGDLS and YYNGEE. There are 16 residues in the CDR3. V lost 4 bases and J lost 6; bases outside the gene matches: 11. For the CDR3, the DNA is TGTGCCAGCAGCCCTAACAGTCAGGGGGCAGCCGGGGAGCTGTTTTTT. It translates to CASSPNSQGAAGELFF.

The V call is TRBV7-2, the J call TRBJ1-5; 10 bases line up with TRBD1. The CDR3 spans 15 residues. Looked up from germline, CDR1 is SGHTA and CDR2 is FQGNSA. V dropped 2 bases and J dropped 5; count of bases not matched to a gene: 3. CDR3 sequence (DNA): TGTGCCAGCAGCTTACACGGGACAGGGGATCAGCCCCAGCATTTT. As protein: CASSLHGTGDQPQHF.

V is TRBV5-1 and J is TRBJ1-1; 7 bases are a match to TRBD1. The V gene's germline CDR1 is SGHRS and CDR2 YFSETQ. This CDR3 region has 15 residues. With V trimmed by 1 base and J by 5 bases, 8 bases remained unmatched. The CDR3 coding sequence is TGCGCCAGCAGCTTGCAGCCAGTGGGACAGACTGAAGCTTTCTTT. Protein: CASSLQPVGQTEAFF. The complete variable domain, with remaining parts taken from reference TRBV5-1 and TRBJ1-1, reads KAGVTQTPRYLIKTRGQQVTLSCSPISGHRSVSWYQQTPGQGLQFLFEYFSETQRNKGNFPGRFSGRQFSNSRSEMNVSTLELGDSALYLCASSLQPVGQTEAFFGQGTRLTVV.

V usage is TRBV5-1 and J usage is TRBJ1-3, with D uncertain. Germline V lookup: CDR1 SGHRS, CDR2 YFSETQ. The CDR3 is 15 amino acids. The V gene lost 0 bases and the J gene lost 1 base, with 8 bases spanning the gap. DNA of the CDR3: TGCGCCAGCAGCTTGGGTGTAGAGTCTGGAAACACCATATATTTT. Its translation is CASSLGVESGNTIYF.

This chain uses TRBV6-2 or TRBV6-3 with TRBJ2-2, with 12 bases that match TRBD2. The CDR3 has 15 residues. Germline trimming cut 5 bases from V and 7 bases from J; bases unmatched to any gene: 5. Germline V gene data show CDR1 as MNHEY and CDR2 as SVGEGT. The CDR3 region is CASSRLAGAYGELFF. CDR3 nucleotide sequence: TGTGCCAGCAGTCGACTAGCGGGAGCGTACGGGGAGCTGTTTTTT.

The chain joins TRBV12-3 or TRBV12-4 to TRBJ2-1; D gene ambiguous. Trimming took off 7 bases at V and 10 bases at J, with 14 bases between the two ends. The CDR3 length is 12 residues. The CDR3 DNA reads as TGTGCCAGCACGACGACTGGATTAGAGCAGTTCTTC. This encodes CASTTTGLEQFF.

The gene calls are TRBV18 and TRBJ2-2; perhaps TRBD1 as D (6 bases). This CDR3 has 15 residues. CDR1 and CDR2 (germline): KGHSH, LQKENI. V lost 2 bases and J 7 bases, leaving 14 bases between the germline ends. CDR3 sequence: CASSPITGRNGELFF. The CDR3 region has the DNA TGTGCCAGCTCACCAATCACAGGGCGGAACGGGGAGCTGTTTTTT.